The source of this TCR beta chain is a study of identifying expanded T cells in peripheral blood. Overall study findings and caveats: Over two and four weeks, about 16.4 and 19 clones changed, versus roughly 1.1 between replicates. Across healthy donors, higher total template counts meant significantly greater approximately 2-week count variance.

The CDR3 runs 13 residues. Trimming cost V 10 bases and J 3 bases; bases outside gene matches: 8. Germline values: CDR1 MNHNS, CDR2 SASEGT. TCRdb's table, derived via immunoSEQ multiplex PCR, lists solely in-frame clones and lacks some. The table shows around 50,000 clones, with roughly nine tenths occurring only once. During the collection period, no donor immune events like infections were recorded. Notes on this clone: What it binds is not known.

The receptor comes from a person between 18 and 75 years old in good health. The J gene is TRBJ2-7, the V gene TRBV6-1, with 8 bases aligning to TRBD2. The sequenced sample was blood. The CDR3 region is CATWGLGGYEQYF. Written as DNA, the CDR3 is TGTGCCACCTGGGGACTAGGTGGCTACGAGCAGTACTTC.